What follows are 17 T cell receptor beta chains derived from one specimen sequenced in a study of post-analysis software for immune sequencing data. No antigen has been assigned to these receptors. Carried by the TCR beta cDNA libraries were unique molecular identifiers. One entry per CDR3 protein, called by TCRdb with MiXCR from the PCR reads. The repertoire holds 700,000 to 900,000 distinct CDR3 sequences, with about half as singletons. General study results and limits: Comparison of patients with controls showed roughly five TRBV segments more frequent in patients, TRBV5-6, TRBV5-1 and TRBV20-1 among them.

Sequencing used blood. The receptors derive from a girl aged 5-17 years with multiple sclerosis.

This clonotype appeared once. CDR3 DNA: TGTGCCACCAGCAGTCTAGCGGGTCCAGATACGCAGTATTTT. It translates to CATSSLAGPDTQYF. The chain is built from TRBV15 and TRBJ2-3; 8 bases are a match to TRBD2. Germline CDR1 LNHNV, CDR2 YYDKDF (reference sequence). J lost 4 bases, V lost 3 bases, and 3 bases had no gene match. This CDR3 region has 14 residues.

The chain links TRBV14 to TRBJ2-1; 13 bases are shared with TRBD2. The CDR3 is 21 amino acids. J lost 3 bases, V lost 0 bases, and 14 bases had no gene match. Germline assignment: CDR1 SGHDN and CDR2 FVKESK. This chain's CDR3 is CASSQEPLTSGRARFYNEQFF. CDR3 nucleotide sequence: TGTGCCAGCAGCCAAGAACCCCTTACTAGCGGGAGGGCCAGGTTCTACAATGAGCAGTTCTTC.

The chain is built from TRBV7-2 and TRBJ2-3; D gene ambiguous. The CDR3 length is 14 residues. V gave up 4 bases and J gave up 0 bases, with 8 bases separating them. Germline V lookup: CDR1 SGHTA, CDR2 FQGNSA. The CDR3 loop reads CASSSDPSTDTQYF. In DNA, the CDR3 is TGTGCCAGCAGCTCTGACCCTAGCACAGATACGCAGTATTTT.

The J gene is TRBJ2-7, the V gene TRBV7-9; the match to TRBD1 covers 7 bases. Trimming took 3 bases from V and 3 from J; bases not matched to a gene: 8. This CDR3 has 15 residues. CDR1 is SEHNR and CDR2 is FQNEAQ in the germline V gene (reference sequence). CDR3 region: CASSLPGQGVYEQYF. DNA of the CDR3: TGTGCCAGCAGCTTGCCCGGGCAGGGGGTCTACGAGCAGTACTTC.

The chain combines TRBV20-1 with TRBJ1-2; no definite D call. V was cut by 5 bases and J by 4 bases, with 14 bases left in between. Germline V gene lookup returns CDR1 DFQATT and CDR2 SNEGSKA (reference sequence). The CDR3 covers 13 residues. The DNA of the CDR3 is TGCAGTGCTCCCAGGTCAGACCTCTATGGCTACACCTTC. Amino acids: CSAPRSDLYGYTF.

This sequence joins TRBV4-3 and TRBJ2-7; perhaps TRBD1 as D (6 bases). V dropped 1 base and J dropped 2 bases, with 12 bases sitting between them. CDR1 and CDR2 from the germline V gene are LGHNA and YSLEER. The CDR3 length is 15 residues. CDR3 bases: TGCGCCAGCAGCCAAGGAACAGGGATTACCTACGAGCAGTACTTC. This codes for CASSQGTGITYEQYF.

This chain connects TRBV7-3 to TRBJ2-1; no definite D call. Germline CDR1 reads SGHTA; CDR2 reads FQGTGA. Trimming took 5 bases from V and 9 from J, leaving 14 bases between them. This CDR3 has 13 residues. Here the CDR3 DNA reads TGTGCCAGCAGCGCCGGAAGTGGGTCTGAGCAGTTCTTC. It specifies CASSAGSGSEQFF.

This clonotype was seen only a few times. The chain links TRBV6-1 to TRBJ2-5; 11 nucleotides agree with TRBD2. Per germline, CDR1 MNHNS and CDR2 SASEGT. CDR3 length: 15 amino acids. J gave up 11 bases and V 7 bases, and 15 bases lay outside the gene matches. The CDR3 loop reads CASTQQATSGASQYF. The CDR3 nucleotides read TGTGCCAGCACCCAACAAGCGACTAGCGGGGCCAGTCAGTACTTC.

The genes are TRBV6-6 and TRBJ2-5, with 9 nucleotides matching TRBD2. This CDR3 spans 15 amino acids. Germline-derived CDR1 and CDR2 are MNHNY and SVGAGI (reference sequence). Germline trimming cut 2 bases from V and 4 bases from J; bases unmatched to any gene: 5. The CDR3 protein is CASSYLAGSAETQYF. In DNA form, the CDR3 reads TGTGCCAGCAGTTACCTAGCGGGATCGGCAGAGACCCAGTACTTC.

This chain connects TRBV7-3 to TRBJ2-1; 7 bases map to TRBD2. The ends lost 4 bases at V and 9 bases at J; junction bases unmatched: 9. Per the germline V gene, CDR1 is SGHTA and CDR2 is FQGTGA. This CDR3 contains 14 residues. The CDR3 DNA reads as TGTGCCAGCAGCTCTCAGAGCGGGAATGGTGAGCAGTTCTTC. It encodes CASSSQSGNGEQFF.

This clonotype was counted only a few times. This sequence joins TRBV16 and TRBJ2-1; D remains ambiguous. Trimming removed 0 bases from V and 1 base from J, with 10 bases in between. CDR3 length: 16 amino acids. CDR1 and CDR2 (germline): KGHSY, FQNENV. CDR3 sequence reads: CASSQSSRYSYNEQFF. CDR3 nucleotides: TGTGCCAGCAGCCAATCGTCCCGTTATTCCTACAATGAGCAGTTCTTC. The full variable domain, in which reference TRBV16 and TRBJ2-1 provide the parts outside the CDR3, is GEEVAQTPKHLVRGEGQKAKLYCAPIKGHSYVFWYQQVLKNEFKFLISFQNENVFDETGMPKERFSAKCLPNSPCSLEIQATKLEDSAVYFCASSQSSRYSYNEQFFGPGTRLTVL.

CDR3 loop: CASSQVRTGSSTEAFF. Here the CDR3 DNA reads TGCGCCAGCAGCCAAGTAAGGACAGGGTCGAGCACTGAAGCTTTCTTT. The chain links TRBV4-3 to TRBJ1-1; 8 nucleotides match TRBD1. Looked up from germline, CDR1 is LGHNA and CDR2 is YSLEER. J gave up 4 bases and V 1 base, and 8 bases lay outside the gene matches. This CDR3 is built from 16 residues.

On this clonotype itself: The junction departs from germline at one end; a sequencing error may be responsible. In nucleotides, the CDR3 is TGCGCTAGCAGCCATGGACAGGGGGAGGGTGGCTACACCTTC. It specifies CASSHGQGEGGYTF. The rearrangement links TRBV4-1 to TRBJ1-2, with 10 bases that match TRBD1. This CDR3 has 14 amino acids. Germline CDR1 reads MGHRA; CDR2 reads YSYEKL.

This rearrangement joins TRBV20-1 to TRBJ2-1, with TRBD1 identical over 11 bases. Looked up from germline, CDR1 is DFQATT and CDR2 is SNEGSKA (reference sequence). J was trimmed by 12 bases and V by 3 bases; bases with no gene match: 13. The CDR3 length is 15 residues. CDR3 DNA: TGCAGTGCTAGCCCCTGGACAGGGGGCGAGGGTGGGCAGTTCTTC. Translation gives CSASPWTGGEGGQFF.

This clonotype has just a few counts. J is TRBJ2-3 and V is TRBV12-5; a weak D match, TRBD2 (6 bases). Trimming removed 7 bases at V and 3 bases at J, with 14 bases between. CDR3 length: 14 amino acids. Germline loops: CDR1 LGHNT, CDR2 FRNRAP. CDR3 DNA sequence: TGTGCTAGTGCAGGGCCTAGCGATACAGATACGCAGTATTTT. This sequence encodes CASAGPSDTDTQYF.

This clonotype came up a few times. This chain connects TRBV27 to TRBJ2-1, with D possibly TRBD2 on 6 matching bases. Looked up from germline, CDR1 is MNHEY and CDR2 is SMNVEV (reference sequence). The CDR3 is 15 residues long. Trimming took off 4 bases at V and 7 bases at J, with 17 bases between the two ends. The CDR3 sequence is CASSWGDSPGNEQFF. The CDR3 DNA reads as TGTGCCAGCAGTTGGGGGGACTCACCGGGGAATGAGCAGTTCTTC.

This clonotype showed up just a few times. This rearrangement joins TRBV12-3 or TRBV12-4 to TRBJ1-1; 9 bases fit TRBD1. The trim removed 3 bases at V and 2 bases at J, leaving 4 bases unmatched. The CDR3 is made up of 15 amino acids. The CDR3 sequence is CASSLGGQGNTEAFF. CDR3 in DNA: TGTGCCAGCAGTTTGGGGGGACAGGGTAACACTGAAGCTTTCTTT.